Listed here are 14 T cell receptor beta chains from one sample, sequenced in a study of cytomegalovirus exposure and HLA in healthy donors. 13 Jbeta primers and 60 Vbeta primers were used for the PCR. The table came from immunoSEQ multiplex PCR; TCRdb's copy has only in-frame clones and leaves some out. This sample has about 150,000 clones, with 65% to 70% found just once. Sequencing was done on a sample of PBMCs. Every receptor here comes from a man aged 25 to 40 in good health and CMV-seropositive.

The chain links TRBV11-3 to TRBJ1-1, with D hard to call. The CDR3 totals 11 residues. V was trimmed by 1 base and J by 11 bases, leaving 8 bases between them. Germline CDR1 and CDR2: SGHNT and YENEEA. This CDR3 reads CASSLGGVAFF. CDR3 coding DNA: TGTGCCAGCAGCTTAGGGGGAGTGGCTTTCTTT.

The chain employs TRBV10-1 and TRBJ2-7, with D perhaps TRBD2 (5 bases). From germline, CDR1 is WNHNN and CDR2 SYGVQD (reference sequence). Trimming stripped 0 bases from V and 2 bases from J, with 11 bases between. The CDR3 consists of 15 residues. The CDR3 loop reads CASSESRVDAYEQYF. Here the CDR3 DNA reads TGCGCCAGCAGTGAGTCGAGGGTCGACGCCTACGAGCAGTACTTC.

This clone was counted a few times. The chain links TRBV7-6 to TRBJ1-5; D not certain. Germline V gene data show CDR1 as SGHVS and CDR2 as FNYEAQ. The CDR3 is 15 residues long. V gave up 0 bases and J gave up 5 bases, with 11 bases separating them. The CDR3: CASSLAWGGDQPQHF. The CDR3 DNA is TGTGCCAGCAGCTTAGCTTGGGGAGGAGATCAGCCCCAGCATTTT.

This clone was seen a few times. The chain uses TRBV2 and TRBJ2-7; 8 nucleotides line up with TRBD1. In germline, CDR1 is SNHLY, CDR2 FYNNEI. Losses at the gene ends were 7 bases for V and 6 bases for J; bases not matched to a gene: 5. This CDR3 region has 12 residues. The CDR3 DNA reads TGTGCCAGCAACCCAACAGGGGGCGAGCAGTACTTC. Amino acids: CASNPTGGEQYF.

J is TRBJ1-2 and V is TRBV29-1; 8 bases fit TRBD1. The CDR3 spans 14 residues. V gave up 6 bases and J gave up 4 bases; unmatched junction bases: 10. Germline V gene data show CDR1 as SQVTM and CDR2 as ANQGSEA. The CDR3 DNA reads as TGCAGCGTGCGCGTGACAGGGGCGATCTATGGCTACACCTTC. This gives the protein CSVRVTGAIYGYTF.

V is TRBV28 and J is TRBJ1-3; D is perhaps TRBD1 (5 bases). V gave up 2 bases and J gave up 3 bases, with 8 bases separating them. The CDR3 is 14 residues long. CDR1 is MDHEN and CDR2 is SYDVKM in the germline V gene. The CDR3, as DNA: TGTGCCAGCAGTTTAGCCAGGGATGGAAACACCATATATTTT. Its translation is CASSLARDGNTIYF.

The chain employs TRBV28 and TRBJ1-4; D is uncertain. With 6 bases removed from V and 8 bases from J, the gap between germline ends came to 10 bases. The germline V gene has CDR1 MDHEN and CDR2 SYDVKM. CDR3 length equals 12 residues. The CDR3 is CASSPRWEKLFF. CDR3 DNA: TGTGCCAGCAGCCCACGGTGGGAAAAACTGTTTTTT. The full variable domain, its missing parts supplied by reference TRBV28 and TRBJ1-4, is DVKVTQSSRYLVKRTGEKVFLECVQDMDHENMFWYRQDPGLGLRLIYFSYDVKMKEKGDIPEGYSVSREKKERFSLILESASTNQTSMYLCASSPRWEKLFFGSGTQLSVL.

This clone showed up just a few times. The genes are TRBV7-9 and TRBJ2-3, with D possibly being TRBD1 (5 bases). CDR1 SEHNR and CDR2 FQNEAQ come from the germline V gene (reference sequence). The germline V and J ends were trimmed by 1 base and 4 bases, with 12 bases remaining between them. This CDR3 is built from 15 residues. In DNA form, the CDR3 reads TGTGCCAGCAGCTTAGGGCAGGGAAGTGCAGATACGCAGTATTTT. As protein: CASSLGQGSADTQYF.

This sequence joins TRBV2 and TRBJ2-7; 11 bases match TRBD2. Germline V lookup: CDR1 SNHLY, CDR2 FYNNEI. There are 16 residues in the CDR3. With V trimmed by 5 bases and J by 7 bases, 13 bases remained unmatched. For the CDR3, the DNA is TGTGCCAGCAGTATGTTTAGCGGGAGGGCCTCGGGGGAGCAGTACTTC. Amino acid sequence: CASSMFSGRASGEQYF.

The chain uses TRBV7-9 and TRBJ2-7; D might be TRBD1 (5 bases). The CDR3 sequence is 14 residues long. The ends were cut back, 2 bases at V and 2 bases at J, with 10 bases in the middle. Germline values: CDR1 SEHNR, CDR2 FQNEAQ (reference sequence). The CDR3 protein is CASSLSTGTYEQYF. The DNA for the CDR3 is TGTGCCAGCAGCTTATCTACAGGTACCTACGAGCAGTACTTC.

This clone showed up just a few times. V is TRBV5-1 and J is TRBJ2-5; 7 bases match TRBD1. The J call is in doubt because the DNA end fits TRBJ2-7 better. This CDR3 contains 15 residues. The germline V gene has CDR1 SGHRS and CDR2 YFSETQ. The CDR3 protein is CASSTVGAGGNEQYF. CDR3 coding DNA: TGCGCCAGCAGCACAGTCGGGGCAGGGGGAAACGAGCAGTACTTC.

The chain uses TRBV6-5 and TRBJ2-7; 8 nucleotides agree with TRBD1. The germline gives CDR1 MNHEY, CDR2 SVGAGI. V dropped 5 bases and J dropped 3; count of bases not matched to a gene: 9. The CDR3 is 15 amino acids. DNA for the CDR3: TGTGCCAGCAGTCGACCAGGACAGGGAGGCTACGAGCAGTACTTC. It is translated as CASSRPGQGGYEQYF.

V is TRBV19 and J is TRBJ2-1; D ambiguous. This CDR3 spans 14 amino acids. V was shortened by 4 bases and J by 10 bases, with 17 bases between the two germline ends. Germline CDR1 and CDR2: LNHDA and SQIVND (reference sequence). The DNA for the CDR3 is TGTGCCAGTAGTAACCTCCAGACTGGCCCAGAGCAGTTCTTC. Its protein product is CASSNLQTGPEQFF.

The chain joins TRBV19 to TRBJ2-5; 9 bases are shared with TRBD1. After removal of 3 bases from V and 5 bases from J, the junction contained 4 bases not matched to a gene. The CDR3 has 14 amino acids. Per germline, CDR1 LNHDA and CDR2 SQIVND (reference sequence). The CDR3 is CASSIGTGYETQYF. The CDR3 DNA is TGTGCCAGTAGTATTGGGACAGGGTACGAGACCCAGTACTTC.